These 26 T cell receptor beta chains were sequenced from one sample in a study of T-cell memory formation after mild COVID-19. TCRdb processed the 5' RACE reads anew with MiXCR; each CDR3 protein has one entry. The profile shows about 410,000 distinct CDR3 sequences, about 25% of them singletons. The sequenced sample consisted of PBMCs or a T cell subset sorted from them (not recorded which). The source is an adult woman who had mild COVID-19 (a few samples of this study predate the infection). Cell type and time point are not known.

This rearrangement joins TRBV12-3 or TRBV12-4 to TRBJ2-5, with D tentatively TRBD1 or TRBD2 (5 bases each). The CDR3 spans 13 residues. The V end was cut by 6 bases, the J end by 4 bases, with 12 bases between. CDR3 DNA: TGTGCCAGCAGCGGGGCCCTCTCAGAGACCCAGTACTTC. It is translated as CASSGALSETQYF.

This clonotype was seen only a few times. The CDR3 protein is CASSPSAGLLKDQYF. In DNA, the CDR3 is TGCGCCAGCAGCCCCTCAGCGGGACTCCTCAAGGACCAGTACTTC. This sequence joins TRBV5-1 and TRBJ2-5, with 7 nucleotides matching TRBD2. The CDR3 consists of 15 residues. Looked up from germline, CDR1 is SGHRS and CDR2 is YFSETQ. V lost 4 bases and J lost 10; bases outside the gene matches: 16.

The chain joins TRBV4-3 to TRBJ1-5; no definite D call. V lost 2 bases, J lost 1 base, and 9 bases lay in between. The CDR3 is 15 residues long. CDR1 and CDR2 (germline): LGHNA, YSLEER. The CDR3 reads CASSQQPGSNQPQHF. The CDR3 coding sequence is TGCGCCAGCAGCCAACAGCCCGGGAGCAATCAGCCCCAGCATTTT.

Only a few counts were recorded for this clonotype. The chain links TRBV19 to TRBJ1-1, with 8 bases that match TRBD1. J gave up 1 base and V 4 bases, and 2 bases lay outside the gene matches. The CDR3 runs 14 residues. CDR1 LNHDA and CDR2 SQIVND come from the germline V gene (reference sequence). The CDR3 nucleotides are TGTGCCAGTAGTACCGGGACAGGGAACACTGAAGCTTTCTTT. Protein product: CASSTGTGNTEAFF.

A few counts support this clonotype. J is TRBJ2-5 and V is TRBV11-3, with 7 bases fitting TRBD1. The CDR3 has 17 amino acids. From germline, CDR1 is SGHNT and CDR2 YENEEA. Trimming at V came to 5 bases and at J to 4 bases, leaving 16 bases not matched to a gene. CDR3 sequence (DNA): TGTGCCAGCAGCCCGGGTGCATACCGGGACAGATCAGAGACCCAGTACTTC. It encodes CASSPGAYRDRSETQYF.

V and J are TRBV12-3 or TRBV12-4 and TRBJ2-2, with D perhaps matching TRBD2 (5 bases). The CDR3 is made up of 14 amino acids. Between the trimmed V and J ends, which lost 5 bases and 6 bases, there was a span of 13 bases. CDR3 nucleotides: TGTGCCAGCAGTGACGGGGTGGAGGCCGGGGAGCTGTTTTTT. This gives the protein CASSDGVEAGELFF.

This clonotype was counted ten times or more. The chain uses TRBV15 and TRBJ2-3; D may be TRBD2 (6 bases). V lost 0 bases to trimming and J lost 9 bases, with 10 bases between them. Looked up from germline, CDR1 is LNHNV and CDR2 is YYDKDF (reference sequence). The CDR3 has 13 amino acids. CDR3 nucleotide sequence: TGTGCCACCAGCAGAGAGGGCGGGACGACGCAGTATTTT. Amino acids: CATSREGGTTQYF. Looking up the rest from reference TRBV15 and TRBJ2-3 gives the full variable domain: DAMVIQNPRYQVTQFGKPVTLSCSQTLNHNVMYWYQQKSSQAPKLLFHYYDKDFNNEADTPDNFQSRRPNTSFCFLDIRSPGLGDTAMYLCATSREGGTTQYFGPGTRLTVL.

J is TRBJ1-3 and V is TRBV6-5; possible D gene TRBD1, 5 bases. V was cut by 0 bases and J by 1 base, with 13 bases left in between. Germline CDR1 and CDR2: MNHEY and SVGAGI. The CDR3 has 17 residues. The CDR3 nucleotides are TGTGCCAGCAGTTACTCGAGTCCGGGACCTTCTGGAAACACCATATATTTT. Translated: CASSYSSPGPSGNTIYF.

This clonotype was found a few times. This chain's CDR3 is CASKPFDNTEAFF. CDR3 DNA sequence: TGCGCCAGCAAACCCTTTGACAACACTGAAGCTTTCTTT. The V and J genes are TRBV5-1 and TRBJ1-1; D call uncertain. The V end was cut by 6 bases, the J end by 2 bases, with 11 bases between. The CDR3 loop spans 13 amino acids. Germline V gene lookup returns CDR1 SGHRS and CDR2 YFSETQ.

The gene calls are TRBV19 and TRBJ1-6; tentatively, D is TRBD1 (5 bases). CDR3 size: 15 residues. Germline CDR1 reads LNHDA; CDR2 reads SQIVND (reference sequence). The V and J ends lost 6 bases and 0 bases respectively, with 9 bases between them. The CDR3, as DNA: TGTGCCAGTAGACAGGAGAGCTCCTATAATTCACCCCTCCACTTT. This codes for CASRQESSYNSPLHF.

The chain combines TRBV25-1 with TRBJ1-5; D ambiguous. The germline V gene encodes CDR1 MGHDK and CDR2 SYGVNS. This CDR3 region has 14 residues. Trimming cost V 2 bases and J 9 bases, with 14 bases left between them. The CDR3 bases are TGTGCCAGCAGTGAACTGGAATCGGCCGCGCCCCAGCATTTT. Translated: CASSELESAAPQHF.

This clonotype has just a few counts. The CDR3 sequence: CSVEGYLAAYNEQFF. In DNA, the CDR3 is TGCAGCGTTGAGGGATACCTAGCGGCTTACAATGAGCAGTTCTTC. The rearrangement uses TRBV29-1 and TRBJ2-1; 7 nucleotides line up with TRBD2. Germline CDR1 is SQVTM and CDR2 is ANQGSEA. Trimming cost V 3 bases and J 4 bases; bases outside gene matches: 9. The length of the CDR3 is 15 residues.

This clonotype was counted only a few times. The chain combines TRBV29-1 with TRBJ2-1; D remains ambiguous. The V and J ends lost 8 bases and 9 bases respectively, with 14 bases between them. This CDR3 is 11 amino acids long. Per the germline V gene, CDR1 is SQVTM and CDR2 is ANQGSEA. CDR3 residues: CSFQVVVEQFF. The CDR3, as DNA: TGCAGCTTTCAGGTCGTGGTTGAGCAGTTCTTC.

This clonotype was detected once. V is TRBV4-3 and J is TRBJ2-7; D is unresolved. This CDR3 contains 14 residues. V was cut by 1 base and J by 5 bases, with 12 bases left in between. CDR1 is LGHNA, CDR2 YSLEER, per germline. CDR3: CASSQVRQVNEQYF. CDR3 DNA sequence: TGCGCCAGCAGCCAAGTACGACAAGTCAACGAGCAGTACTTC.

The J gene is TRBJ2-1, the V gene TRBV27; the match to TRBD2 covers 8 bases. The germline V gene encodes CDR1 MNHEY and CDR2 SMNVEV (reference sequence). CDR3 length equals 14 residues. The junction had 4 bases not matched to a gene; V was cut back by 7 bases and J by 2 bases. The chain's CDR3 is CASTTSGAYNEQFF. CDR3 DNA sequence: TGTGCCAGCACCACTAGCGGAGCCTACAATGAGCAGTTCTTC.

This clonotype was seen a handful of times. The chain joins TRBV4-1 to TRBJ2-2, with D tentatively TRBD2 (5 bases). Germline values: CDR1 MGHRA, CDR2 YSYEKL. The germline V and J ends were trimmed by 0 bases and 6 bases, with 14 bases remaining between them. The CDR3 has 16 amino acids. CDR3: CASSQEGGPTAGELFF. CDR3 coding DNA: TGCGCCAGCAGCCAAGAGGGCGGGCCCACTGCCGGGGAGCTGTTTTTT.

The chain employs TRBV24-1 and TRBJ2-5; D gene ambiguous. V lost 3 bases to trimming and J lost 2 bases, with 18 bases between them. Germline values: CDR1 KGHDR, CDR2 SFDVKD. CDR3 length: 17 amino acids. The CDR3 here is CATSDPRGVGRQETQYF. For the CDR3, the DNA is TGTGCCACCAGTGATCCCCGAGGAGTTGGCAGACAAGAGACCCAGTACTTC.

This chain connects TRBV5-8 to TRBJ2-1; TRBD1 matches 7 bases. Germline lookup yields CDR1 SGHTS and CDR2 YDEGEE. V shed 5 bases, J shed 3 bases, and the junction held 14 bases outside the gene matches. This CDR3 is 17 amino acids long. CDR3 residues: CASRKDRPVAFYNEQFF. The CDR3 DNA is TGTGCCAGCAGAAAGGACAGGCCAGTCGCTTTCTACAATGAGCAGTTCTTC.

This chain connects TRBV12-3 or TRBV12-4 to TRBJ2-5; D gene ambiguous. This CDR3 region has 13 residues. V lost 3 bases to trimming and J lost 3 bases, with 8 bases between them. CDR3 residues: CASSLLQKETQYF. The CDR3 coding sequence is TGTGCCAGCAGTTTGTTGCAGAAAGAGACCCAGTACTTC.

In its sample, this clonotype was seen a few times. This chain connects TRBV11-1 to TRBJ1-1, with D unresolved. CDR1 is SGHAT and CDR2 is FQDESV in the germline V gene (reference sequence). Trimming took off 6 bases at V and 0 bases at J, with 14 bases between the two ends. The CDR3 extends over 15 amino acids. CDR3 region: CASSPPTGMNTEAFF. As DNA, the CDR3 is TGTGCCAGCAGTCCACCGACGGGGATGAACACTGAAGCTTTCTTT.

CDR3 region: CASSEIAGGETQYF. DNA of the CDR3: TGTGCCAGCAGTGAAATCGCAGGAGGAGAGACCCAGTACTTC. The J gene is TRBJ2-5, the V gene TRBV2, with D maybe TRBD2 (5 bases). Germline V CDR1 and CDR2: SNHLY, FYNNEI. There are 14 residues in the CDR3. Trimming removed 2 bases at V and 4 bases at J, with 11 bases between. The complete variable domain, with remaining parts taken from reference TRBV2 and TRBJ2-5, reads EPEVTQTPSHQVTQMGQEVILRCVPISNHLYFYWYRQILGQKVEFLVSFYNNEISEKSEIFDDQFSVERPDGSNFTLKIRSTKLEDSAMYFCASSEIAGGETQYFGPGTRLLVL.

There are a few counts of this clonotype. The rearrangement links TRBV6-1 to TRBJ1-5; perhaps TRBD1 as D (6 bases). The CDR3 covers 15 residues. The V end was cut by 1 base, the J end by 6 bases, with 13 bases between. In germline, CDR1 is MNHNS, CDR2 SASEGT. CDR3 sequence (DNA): TGTGCCAGCAGTGAAGAGGCAGGGGCCATTCAGCCCCAGCATTTT. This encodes CASSEEAGAIQPQHF.

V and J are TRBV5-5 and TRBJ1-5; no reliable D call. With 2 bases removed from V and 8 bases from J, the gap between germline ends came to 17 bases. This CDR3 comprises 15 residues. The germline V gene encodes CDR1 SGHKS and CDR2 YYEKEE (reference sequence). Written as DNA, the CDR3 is TGTGCCAGCAGCTTCCGCCGGAGCCGGCCTGAGCCCCAGCATTTT. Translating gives CASSFRRSRPEPQHF.

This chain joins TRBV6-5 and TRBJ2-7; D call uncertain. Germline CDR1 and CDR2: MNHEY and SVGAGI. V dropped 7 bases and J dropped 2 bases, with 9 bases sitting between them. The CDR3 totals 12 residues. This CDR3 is CASNGGPYEQYF. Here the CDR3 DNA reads TGTGCCAGCAACGGCGGACCCTACGAGCAGTACTTC.

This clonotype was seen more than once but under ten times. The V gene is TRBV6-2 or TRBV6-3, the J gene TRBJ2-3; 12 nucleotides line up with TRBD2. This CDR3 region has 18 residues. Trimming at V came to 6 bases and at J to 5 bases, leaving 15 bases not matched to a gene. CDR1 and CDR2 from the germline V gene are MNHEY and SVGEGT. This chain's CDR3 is CASSSPPTSGRRVDTQYF. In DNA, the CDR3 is TGTGCCAGCAGCTCCCCCCCGACTAGCGGGAGACGGGTAGATACGCAGTATTTT.

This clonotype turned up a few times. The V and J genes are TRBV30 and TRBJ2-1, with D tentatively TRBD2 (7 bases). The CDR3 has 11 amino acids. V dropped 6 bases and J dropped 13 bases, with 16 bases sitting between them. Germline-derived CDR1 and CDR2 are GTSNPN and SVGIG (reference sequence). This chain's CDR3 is CACGTGGEQFF. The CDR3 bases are TGTGCCTGTGGGACGGGGGGCGAACAGTTCTTC.